The text below deals with one T cell receptor (beta chain). The 5'RACE method, run with constant-segment primers, produced TCR alpha and TCR beta cDNA libraries (carrying sample barcodes and UMIs). TCRdb processed the 5' RACE reads anew with MiXCR; each CDR3 protein has one entry. The sample has 150,000 to 200,000 distinct CDR3 sequences, more than 15% seen once. The data derive from a study of T-cell memory formation after mild COVID-19. Germline V gene lookup returns CDR1 MNHEY and CDR2 SVGAGI. V was cut by 5 bases and J by 2 bases, with 9 bases left in between. This CDR3 spans 13 amino acids. Sequencing was carried out using PBMCs or a T cell subset sorted from them (not recorded which). The genes are TRBV6-5 and TRBJ1-2, with D possibly being TRBD1 (6 bases). This sequence was found in an adult woman who had mild COVID-19 (a few samples of this study predate the infection). Cell type and time point are not known. The chain's CDR3 is CASSRQVNYGYTF. Written as DNA, the CDR3 is TGTGCCAGCAGTAGACAGGTCAACTATGGCTACACCTTC.